This T cell receptor beta chain was obtained from a study of cytomegalovirus exposure and HLA in healthy donors. The CDR3 is made up of 14 amino acids. J gave up 3 bases and V 5 bases, and 1 base lay outside the gene matches. The germline CDR1 and CDR2 sequences are LNHDA and SQIVND (reference sequence). Of note for this clone: As yet, its antigen is unknown.

PCR was performed using 60 Vbeta and 13 Jbeta primers. Produced via immunoSEQ multiplex PCR; TCRdb's table is partial and in-frame only. This sample carries about 120,000 clones, about three fifths of them seen once, and the ten largest clones take more than 8.5%. Study-wide findings and caveats: Cytomegalovirus association was assigned to more than 150 TCR beta chains.

This receptor was obtained from a man aged 40-49 years in good health and CMV-seropositive. What was sequenced was PBMCs. The chain uses TRBV19 and TRBJ2-2; 9 bases match TRBD1. CDR3 coding DNA: TGTGCCAGTAGTTGGGACAGGGACACCGGGGAGCTGTTTTTT. This encodes CASSWDRDTGELFF.